This is a list of T cell receptor beta chains from one sample in a study of OX40 agonist ivuxolimab in advanced cancers. The protocol was immunoSEQ multiplex PCR, while the TCRdb copy is restricted to in-frame clones and leaves out a portion. This table holds some 77,000 clones, around 88% found once. The sequences come from CD4+ or CD8+ T cells sorted from blood, collected in a trial of the OX40 agonist ivuxolimab. These receptors came from an adult with an advanced solid tumor such as melanoma, head and neck, liver or kidney cancer. CDR3s include the opening cysteine and the closing phenylalanine or tryptophan. A D gene is named only where the DNA matches it firmly. Not every row has a clone size; where given, it reads once, few, many or a size class.

v_gene	d_gene	j_gene	abundance	CDR3nt	CDR3aa
TRBV6-1	-	TRBJ1-5	-	TGTGCCAGCAGGGCTGGGGAAGGGTATCAGCCCCAGCATTTT	CASRAGEGYQPQHF
TRBV18	-	TRBJ1-2	-	TGTGCCAGCTCACCCGGGACGGAGACTTATGGCTACACCTTC	CASSPGTETYGYTF
TRBV5-1	-	TRBJ1-4	-	TGCGCCAGCACCAACGGCGCGACAGGTGGGAGTGAAAAACTGTTTTTT	CASTNGATGGSEKLFF
TRBV27	TRBD2	TRBJ2-1	-	TGTGCCAGCAGTTCGCCAAGCGGGAGGGCCTACAATGAGCAGTTCTTC	CASSSPSGRAYNEQFF
TRBV20-1	TRBD1	TRBJ1-1	-	TGCAGTGCTCGGGACAGGGGAGGAGCTTTCTTT	CSARDRGGAFF
TRBV5-1	-	TRBJ2-2	once	TGCGCCAGCAGCTTGGAGGACTCGTACACCGGGGAGCTGTTTTTT	CASSLEDSYTGELFF
TRBV28	-	TRBJ1-2	-	TGTGCCAGCAGTTTACGGGTCTATGGCTACACCTTC	CASSLRVYGYTF
TRBV21-1	-	TRBJ2-7	-	TGTGCCAGCAGCAAAGGCCAGCAGTTCACCGAGCAGTACTTC	CASSKGQQFTEQYF
TRBV6-5	TRBD2	TRBJ2-2	-	TGTGCCAGCAGTTACTCGACTAGCGGCTTAACCGGGGAGCTGTTTTTT	CASSYSTSGLTGELFF
TRBV29-1	-	TRBJ1-2	-	TGCAGCGTTGGACAGCCTGATGGCTACACCTTC	CSVGQPDGYTF
TRBV28	-	TRBJ1-5	few	TGTGCCAGCAGTAGTCAGGTACAGGGCCAGCCCCAGCATTTT	CASSSQVQGQPQHF
TRBV5-4	TRBD1	TRBJ1-6	-	TGTGCCAGCAGCCGCCGGGGACAGGATAATTCACCCCTCCACTTT	CASSRRGQDNSPLHF
TRBV7-9	-	TRBJ2-3	-	TGTGCCAGCACCAGCGGGACAGCGGGGTTATTGGGCACAGATACGCAGTATTTT	CASTSGTAGLLGTDTQYF
TRBV9	TRBD2	TRBJ2-7	-	TGTGCCAGCAGCCCCGCGACTAGCGGGATCTCCGAGCAGTACTTC	CASSPATSGISEQYF
TRBV2	-	TRBJ1-1	-	TGTGCCAGCAGCCAAAGTTGGGCCGAGGGAGCTTTCTTT	CASSQSWAEGAFF
TRBV6-5	TRBD1	TRBJ1-4	-	TGTGCCAGCAGGGGACAGGGCTGGGACGAAAAACTGTTTTTT	CASRGQGWDEKLFF
TRBV29-1	-	TRBJ2-7	-	TGCAGCGCCGAGGGGGGGTCCAGGAACGAGCAGTACTTC	CSAEGGSRNEQYF
TRBV29-1	-	TRBJ2-4	-	TGCAGCGTTGAAAGCGCTGCCAAAAACATTCAGTACTTC	CSVESAAKNIQYF
TRBV7-2	TRBD1	TRBJ1-2	-	TGTGCCAGCAGCCGGGACAGGGGGGGAGATGGCTACACCTTC	CASSRDRGGDGYTF
TRBV10-2	-	TRBJ1-2	-	TGCGCCAGCAGTGATTCTCGGACAGCGACCTATGGCTACACCTTC	CASSDSRTATYGYTF
TRBV10-3	-	TRBJ1-1	-	TGTGCCATCAAGGCAGCGATGAACACTGAAGCTTTCTTT	CAIKAAMNTEAFF
TRBV9	-	TRBJ1-2	-	TGTGCCAGCAGCGGGCCGGACAGCCAAAACTATGGCTACACCTTC	CASSGPDSQNYGYTF
TRBV23-1	-	TRBJ1-3	-	TGCGCCAGCAGTCAATCTCGTGTACCGGGGGTGGGTGGAAACACCATATATTTT	CASSQSRVPGVGGNTIYF
TRBV19	TRBD1	TRBJ1-5	few	TGTGCCAGTAGTATAGAGAGCAGGGGGGGAGGTCAGCCCCAGCATTTT	CASSIESRGGGQPQHF
TRBV6-5	-	TRBJ1-1	few	TGTGCCAGCAGTTTAGTGGCGATGAACACTGAAGCTTTCTTT	CASSLVAMNTEAFF
TRBV7-6	-	TRBJ2-6	-	TGTGCCAGCAGCTTAGAAGGCGGGAACTCTGGGGCCAACGTCCTGACTTTC	CASSLEGGNSGANVLTF
TRBV7-2	-	TRBJ1-5	-	TGTGCCAGCAGCTTTGACAATCAGCCCCAGCATTTT	CASSFDNQPQHF
TRBV19	TRBD1	TRBJ2-5	few	TGTGCCAGTAGTGTCCCGACAGGGGAGACCCAGTACTTC	CASSVPTGETQYF
TRBV2	-	TRBJ2-5	-	TGTGCCAGCAGGACTAGCCAAGAGACCCAGTACTTC	CASRTSQETQYF
TRBV19	-	TRBJ1-1	-	TGTGCCAGTACCACCGCACGGATTATGAACACTGAAGCTTTCTTT	CASTTARIMNTEAFF
TRBV2	-	TRBJ1-2	-	TGTGCCAGCACAGGGGCACGTGGCTACACCTTC	CASTGARGYTF
TRBV29-1	TRBD2	TRBJ2-1	-	TGCAGCGTTGAGGGGGGGAAGGAGCAGTTCTTC	CSVEGGKEQFF
TRBV6-6	TRBD1	TRBJ2-2	-	TGTGCCAGCAGTGCCTGGCTAGGGGGCGTCGGGGAGCTGTTTTTT	CASSAWLGGVGELFF
TRBV18	-	TRBJ2-7	few	TGTGCCAGCTCGGAAGACAGTTACAGCGAGCAGTACTTC	CASSEDSYSEQYF
TRBV2	-	TRBJ2-7	-	TGTGCCAGCAGCCTAGCGGCAGGGGGAGCCTACGAGCAGTACTTC	CASSLAAGGAYEQYF
TRBV18	-	TRBJ2-7	-	TGTGCCAGCTCACCAAGCCTAGCCCACGAGCAGTACTTC	CASSPSLAHEQYF
TRBV18	TRBD1	TRBJ2-7	-	TGTGCCAGCTCATCCGGACAGGGCGTGCAGTACTTC	CASSSGQGVQYF
TRBV2	TRBD1	TRBJ1-2	once	TGTGCCAGCAGACTATATCCGGGACAGGGGGCTGATGGCTACACCTTC	CASRLYPGQGADGYTF
TRBV5-6	-	TRBJ2-4	once	TGTGCCAGCAGCGGGGACTTACCTGGGGCCAAAAACATTCAGTACTTC	CASSGDLPGAKNIQYF
TRBV19	-	TRBJ1-1	few	TGTGCCAGTACCCTAAGGCGGGGGAACACTGAAGCTTTCTTT	CASTLRRGNTEAFF
TRBV27	TRBD1	TRBJ2-7	-	TGTGCCAGCAGTTTATCCGGACAGGGGGCCCAGTACTTC	CASSLSGQGAQYF
TRBV14	TRBD1	TRBJ1-2	-	TGTGCCAGCAGCCAAGACAGGGGGCGGCCTTCGGGCTACACCTTC	CASSQDRGRPSGYTF
TRBV5-8	TRBD2	TRBJ2-2	-	TGTGCCAGCAGCAAGGGACTAGCGGGGCCCACCGGGGAGCTGTTTTTT	CASSKGLAGPTGELFF
TRBV7-8	-	TRBJ2-2	-	TGTGCCAGCAGCTTAGGGGGAGCAAGCACCGGGGAGCTGTTTTTT	CASSLGGASTGELFF
TRBV2	-	TRBJ2-5	-	TGTGCCAGCAGTGAAAAGAGGGGATGGGAGACCCAGTACTTC	CASSEKRGWETQYF